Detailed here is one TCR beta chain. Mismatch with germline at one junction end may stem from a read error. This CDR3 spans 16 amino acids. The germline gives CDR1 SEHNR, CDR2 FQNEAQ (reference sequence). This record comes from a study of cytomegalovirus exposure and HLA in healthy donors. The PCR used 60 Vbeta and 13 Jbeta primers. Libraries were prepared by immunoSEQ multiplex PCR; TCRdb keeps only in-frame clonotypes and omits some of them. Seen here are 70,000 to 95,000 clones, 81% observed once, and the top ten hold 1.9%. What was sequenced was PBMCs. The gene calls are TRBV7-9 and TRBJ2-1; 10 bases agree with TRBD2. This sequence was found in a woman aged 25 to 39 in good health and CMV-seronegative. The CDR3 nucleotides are TGTTCCAGCAGCTTAGGAAGCGGGAGGGGGACCGGTGAGCAGTTCTTC. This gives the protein CSSSLGSGRGTGEQFF.